This T cell receptor beta chain was retrieved from a study of CD8+CD57+ T cells in acquired aplastic anemia. Study-level background: Sorted CD4+ and CD8+ cells gave an average of 3.2 ug of DNA.

CDR1 SGHVS and CDR2 FQNEAQ come from the germline V gene. V was cut by 3 bases and J by 14 bases, with 18 bases left in between. The CDR3 is made up of 13 amino acids. In patients chosen for sequencing, flow cytometry had shown CD8+CD57+ cell expansion. All participating patients were living with severe acquired aplastic anemia. There was no therapy given to any patient before the blood sampling took place. Genomic DNA acted as the template from which TCR beta VDJ combination and CDR3 sequence profiling were carried out. TCRdb recomputed calls from the reads with MiXCR, one row per CDR3 protein. This sample has approximately 250,000 distinct CDR3 sequences, with approximately 82% found just once.

This rearrangement joins TRBV7-8 to TRBJ2-3; D unclear. The receptor was derived from a human donor with aplastic anemia. The sequenced material came from sorted CD4+, CD8+, or CD8+CD57+ T cells (not recorded which) from PBMCs. This CDR3 is CASSFHPVDTAYF. CDR3 coding DNA: TGTGCCAGCAGCTTTCATCCGGTAGATACAGCGTATTTT.